This note documents a single T cell receptor beta chain sequence. Its target is not known. V was cut by 0 bases and J by 11 bases, with 10 bases left in between. CDR1 and CDR2 (germline): DFQATT, SNEGSKA (reference sequence). This CDR3 contains 11 residues. Generated by immunoSEQ multiplex PCR, the TCRdb table keeps only in-frame clones and is missing some. The table has some 67,000 clones, around 82% seen once. The data were obtained in a study of T cell responses to AZD1222 COVID-19 vaccine. Study-level findings and limits: Reports indicate that nearly half of spike-specific TCRs are directed at unmutated variant regions.

The sequencing used peripheral blood, collected 28 days after the second AZD1222 dose. This chain uses TRBV20-1 with TRBJ1-2; no definite D call. The TCR originated in an adult who received the AZD1222 COVID-19 vaccine. CDR3 bases: TGCAGTGCTAGAGATGGACTAAGTTACACCTTC. Amino acid sequence: CSARDGLSYTF.